The clone carrying this T cell receptor beta chain was counted a single time. The data stem from a study of blood T cell repertoires in COVID-19. Study-level information: Donors in the United States, Italy and Spain gave samples during acute or convalescent COVID-19. Sample material is recorded as cDNA or gDNA derived from T cells, B-cell-depleted T cells, or PBMCs.

V was clipped by 4 bases and J by 9 bases; unmatched bases: 14. This CDR3 is 16 amino acids long. Looked up from germline, CDR1 is SGDLS and CDR2 is YYNGEE. Per the authors' pipeline: Using reference gene primer amplification, nucleated cell counts were estimated. Only in-frame clones appear in the TCRdb table, and some are missing; sequencing was by immunoSEQ multiplex PCR. The DNA was the basis for D and trimming; V, J and clone size are from that table. Of roughly 130,000 clones in the sample, about 92% were seen once. Source material: peripheral blood. The origin of this receptor is a man aged 55 to 70 with COVID-19, enrolled during active disease. This chain joins TRBV9 and TRBJ2-7; 12 bases are a match to TRBD2. The CDR3 DNA reads as TGTGCCAGCAGCCAACAAGGGACTAGCGGGCTAGGGGGGCAGTACTTC. It is translated as CASSQQGTSGLGGQYF.